The rows below give T cell receptor beta chains drawn from one sample of a study of T cells in localized non-small cell lung cancer. Generated by immunoSEQ multiplex PCR, the TCRdb table keeps only in-frame clones and is missing some. The table records around 25,000 clones, 80% to 85% of them present only once. The starting material was peripheral blood, obtained before any cancer treatment. The receptors derive from a woman aged 35 to 75 with stage I lung adenocarcinoma. CDR3s include the opening cysteine and the closing phenylalanine or tryptophan. A D gene is named only where the DNA matches it firmly. A row's size may be missing; if present it is once, few, many or a size class.

-,TRBJ2-7,16,TRBD1,TRBV9,CASSVAAGQGAREQYF,TGTGCCAGCAGCGTAGCGGCCGGACAGGGGGCCCGCGAGCAGTACTTC
-,TRBJ1-2,13,-,TRBV11-2,CASSLDLGYGYTF,TGTGCCAGCAGCTTAGACCTAGGTTATGGCTACACCTTC
-,TRBJ2-3,14,-,TRBV7-3,CASSSGQPSDTQYF,TGTGCCAGCAGCTCCGGACAGCCATCAGATACGCAGTATTTT
-,TRBJ2-1,15,TRBD2,TRBV7-2,CASSVTSGGEYEQFF,TGTGCCAGCAGCGTCACTAGCGGGGGCGAATATGAGCAGTTCTTC
-,TRBJ2-1,16,TRBD1,TRBV7-9,CASSLEGQGPYNEQFF,TGTGCCAGCAGCTTAGAGGGACAGGGCCCCTACAATGAGCAGTTCTTC
-,TRBJ2-3,13,TRBD2,TRBV4-3,CASSQGSGGPKYF,TGCGCCAGCAGCCAGGGTTCGGGGGGGCCGAAGTATTTT
once,TRBJ2-1,15,TRBD1,TRBV7-2,CASSLLTGGWDEQFF,TGTGCCAGCAGCTTATTGACAGGGGGCTGGGATGAGCAGTTCTTC
few,TRBJ2-5,15,-,TRBV25-1,CASSEPSGLQETQYF,TGTGCCAGCAGTGAACCGAGCGGGCTCCAAGAGACCCAGTACTTC
-,TRBJ2-2,10,-,TRBV19,CASERGELFF,TGTGCCAGTGAGCGCGGGGAGCTGTTTTTT
-,TRBJ1-2,13,-,TRBV4-1,CASSLRWSHGYTF,TGCGCCAGCAGCCTAAGGTGGTCCCACGGCTACACCTTC
-,TRBJ1-2,13,-,TRBV7-2,CASSPPRNYGYTF,TGTGCCAGCAGCCCCCCCCGGAACTATGGCTACACCTTC
-,TRBJ2-2,16,-,TRBV5-1,CASSRQGDSNTGELFF,TGCGCCAGCAGCCGCCAGGGAGACTCGAACACCGGGGAGCTGTTTTTT
-,TRBJ2-3,15,-,TRBV9,CASSAPDRVTDTQYF,TGTGCCAGCAGCGCCCCGGACAGAGTCACAGATACGCAGTATTTT
-,TRBJ1-1,13,-,TRBV14,CASSTGPDTEAFF,TGTGCCAGCAGCACTGGGCCCGACACTGAAGCTTTCTTT
once,TRBJ1-5,15,TRBD1,TRBV18,CASSRQGANNQPQHF,TGTGCCAGCTCGCGACAGGGCGCAAACAATCAGCCCCAGCATTTT
-,TRBJ1-5,13,-,TRBV7-9,CASSLGGYQPQHF,TGTGCCAGCAGCTTAGGGGGGTACCAGCCCCAGCATTTT
-,TRBJ2-2,16,TRBD2,TRBV9,CASSVLAGGNTGELFF,TGTGCCAGCAGCGTACTAGCGGGGGGGAACACCGGGGAGCTGTTTTTT
-,TRBJ1-4,15,-,TRBV5-3,CARSLEVRVDEKLFF,TGTGCCAGAAGCTTGGAGGTTAGGGTGGATGAAAAACTGTTTTTT
few,TRBJ2-3,15,TRBD2,TRBV14,CASSQLAGLGDTQYF,TGTGCCAGCAGCCAACTAGCGGGACTGGGGGATACGCAGTATTTT
-,TRBJ1-2,14,-,TRBV4-3,CASSQLQGDYGYTF,TGCGCCAGCAGCCAACTTCAGGGCGACTATGGCTACACCTTC
few,TRBJ1-1,16,-,TRBV4-2,CASSQDPRQANTEAFF,TGTGCCAGCAGCCAAGATCCCCGACAGGCGAACACTGAAGCTTTCTTT
-,TRBJ2-6,16,TRBD1,TRBV5-1,CASSWTGGSGANVLTF,TGCGCCAGCAGCTGGACAGGGGGGTCCGGGGCCAACGTCCTGACTTTC
few,TRBJ1-5,13,TRBD1,TRBV2,CASRGTGQQPQHF,TGTGCCAGCAGGGGGACAGGGCAACAGCCCCAGCATTTT
-,TRBJ1-1,15,-,TRBV4-1,CASSQDVQGGTEAFF,TGCGCCAGCAGCCAAGATGTACAGGGAGGCACTGAAGCTTTCTTT
-,TRBJ2-5,14,TRBD1,TRBV19,CASRRQGDVETQYF,TGTGCCAGTAGACGGCAGGGGGACGTCGAGACCCAGTACTTC
once,TRBJ1-1,14,-,TRBV7-2,CASSLLGLNTEAFF,TGTGCCAGCAGCTTACTGGGGCTCAACACTGAAGCTTTCTTT
-,TRBJ2-1,13,-,TRBV7-9,CASSRDAWGGRFF,TGTGCCAGCAGCCGCGACGCCTGGGGAGGCAGGTTCTTC
-,TRBJ2-1,15,-,TRBV5-1,CASSLSSGARNEQFF,TGCGCCAGCAGCTTATCATCCGGGGCGCGCAATGAGCAGTTCTTC
-,TRBJ1-6,14,TRBD1,TRBV4-1,CASSQDRGNSPLHF,TGCGCCAGCAGCCAGGACAGGGGAAATTCACCCCTCCACTTT
once,TRBJ2-3,14,-,TRBV27,CASSFVPGRDTQYF,TGTGCCAGCAGTTTTGTCCCGGGGAGGGATACGCAGTATTTT
-,TRBJ2-3,14,-,TRBV5-1,CASRTTGLTDTQYF,TGCGCCAGCAGAACGACAGGCTTAACAGATACGCAGTATTTT
-,TRBJ2-3,13,TRBD2,TRBV2,CASGGGSADTQYF,TGTGCCAGCGGCGGGGGTTCCGCCGATACGCAGTATTTT
-,TRBJ2-5,15,TRBD1,TRBV9,CASSVEGGLGETQYF,TGTGCCAGCAGCGTAGAAGGGGGCCTAGGGGAGACCCAGTACTTC
-,TRBJ2-3,15,-,TRBV19,CASSIRGFNTDTQYF,TGTGCCAGTAGTATAAGGGGTTTTAACACAGATACGCAGTATTTT
-,TRBJ2-7,14,TRBD1,TRBV2,CASRETGEAYEQYF,TGTGCCAGCAGGGAGACAGGGGAGGCCTACGAGCAGTACTTC
-,TRBJ1-3,15,TRBD1,TRBV9,CASSPDRGSGNTIYF,TGTGCCAGCAGCCCGGACAGGGGGTCTGGAAACACCATATATTTT
few,TRBJ1-1,16,-,TRBV5-4,CASSRGNFVGNTEAFF,TGTGCCAGCAGCCGAGGAAATTTTGTAGGGAACACTGAAGCTTTCTTT
-,TRBJ2-5,11,-,TRBV6-5,CASSDPETQYF,TGTGCCAGTTCCGACCCGGAGACCCAGTACTTC
-,TRBJ1-2,18,-,TRBV19,CASSISAQVVAGDYGYTF,TGTGCCAGTAGTATATCTGCGCAGGTGGTGGCTGGAGACTATGGCTACACCTTC
-,TRBJ2-2,16,TRBD2,TRBV10-3,CAISEGERGGTGELFF,TGTGCCATCAGTGAAGGCGAGCGGGGGGGCACCGGGGAGCTGTTTTTT
-,TRBJ1-2,13,-,TRBV7-2,CASSAQRRGGYTF,TGTGCCAGCAGCGCGCAGCGGCGGGGTGGCTACACCTTC